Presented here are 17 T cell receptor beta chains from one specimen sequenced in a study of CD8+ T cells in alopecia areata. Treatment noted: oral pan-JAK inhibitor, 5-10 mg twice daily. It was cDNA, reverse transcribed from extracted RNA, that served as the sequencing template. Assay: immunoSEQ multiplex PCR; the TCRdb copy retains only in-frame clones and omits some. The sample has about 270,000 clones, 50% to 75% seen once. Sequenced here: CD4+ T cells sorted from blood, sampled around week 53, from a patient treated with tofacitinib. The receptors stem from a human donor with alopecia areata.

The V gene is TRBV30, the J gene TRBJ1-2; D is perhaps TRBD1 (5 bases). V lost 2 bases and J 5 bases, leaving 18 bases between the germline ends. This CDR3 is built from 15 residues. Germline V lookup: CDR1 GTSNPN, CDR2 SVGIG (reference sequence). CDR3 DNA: TGTGCCTGGAGTTTGGGGGAATTCCCCCCTTATGGCTACACCTTC. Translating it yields CAWSLGEFPPYGYTF. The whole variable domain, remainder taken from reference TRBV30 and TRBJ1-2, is SQTIHQWPATLVQPVGSPLSLECTVEGTSNPNLYWYRQAAGRGLQLLFYSVGIGQISSEVPQNLSASRPQDRQFILSSKKLLLSDSGFYLCAWSLGEFPPYGYTFGSGTRLTVV.

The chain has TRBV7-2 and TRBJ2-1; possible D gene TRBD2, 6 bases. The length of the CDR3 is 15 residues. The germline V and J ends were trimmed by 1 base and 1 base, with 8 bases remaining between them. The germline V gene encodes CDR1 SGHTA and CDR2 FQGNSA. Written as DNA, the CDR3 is TGTGCCAGCAGCTTAGAACGGGGGTCCTACAATGAGCAGTTCTTC. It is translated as CASSLERGSYNEQFF. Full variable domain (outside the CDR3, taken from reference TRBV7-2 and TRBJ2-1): GAGVSQSPSNKVTEKGKDVELRCDPISGHTALYWYRQSLGQGLEFLIYFQGNSAPDKSGLPSDRFSAERTGGSVSTLTIQRTQQEDSAVYLCASSLERGSYNEQFFGPGTRLTVL.

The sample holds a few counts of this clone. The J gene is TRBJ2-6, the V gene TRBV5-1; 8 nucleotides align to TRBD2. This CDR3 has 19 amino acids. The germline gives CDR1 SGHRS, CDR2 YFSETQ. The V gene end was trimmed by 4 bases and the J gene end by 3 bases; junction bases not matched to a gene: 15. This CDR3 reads CASSPNGRGANIGANVLTF. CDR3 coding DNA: TGCGCCAGCAGCCCGAATGGGCGGGGGGCGAACATTGGGGCCAACGTCCTGACTTTC. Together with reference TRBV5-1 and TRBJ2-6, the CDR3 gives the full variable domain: KAGVTQTPRYLIKTRGQQVTLSCSPISGHRSVSWYQQTPGQGLQFLFEYFSETQRNKGNFPGRFSGRQFSNSRSEMNVSTLELGDSALYLCASSPNGRGANIGANVLTFGAGSRLTVL.

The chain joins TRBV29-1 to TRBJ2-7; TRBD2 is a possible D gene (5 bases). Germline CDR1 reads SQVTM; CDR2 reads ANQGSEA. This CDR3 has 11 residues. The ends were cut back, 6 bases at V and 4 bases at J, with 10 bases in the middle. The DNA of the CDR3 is TGCAGCGTCTTTACGGGGTACGAGCAGTACTTC. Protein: CSVFTGYEQYF.

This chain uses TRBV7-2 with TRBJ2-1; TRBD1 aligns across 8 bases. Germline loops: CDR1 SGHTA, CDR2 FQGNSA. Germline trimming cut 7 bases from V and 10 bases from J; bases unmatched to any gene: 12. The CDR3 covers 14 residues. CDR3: CASTPDRARGEQFF. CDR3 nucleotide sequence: TGTGCCAGCACCCCGGACAGGGCACGGGGGGAGCAGTTCTTC.

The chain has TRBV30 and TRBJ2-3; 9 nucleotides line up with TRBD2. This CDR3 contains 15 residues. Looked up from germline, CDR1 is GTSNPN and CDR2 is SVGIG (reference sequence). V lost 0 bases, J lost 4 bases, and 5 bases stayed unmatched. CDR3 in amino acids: CAWSVRAGGPDTQYF. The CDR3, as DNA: TGTGCCTGGAGTGTGCGAGCGGGGGGCCCAGATACGCAGTATTTT.

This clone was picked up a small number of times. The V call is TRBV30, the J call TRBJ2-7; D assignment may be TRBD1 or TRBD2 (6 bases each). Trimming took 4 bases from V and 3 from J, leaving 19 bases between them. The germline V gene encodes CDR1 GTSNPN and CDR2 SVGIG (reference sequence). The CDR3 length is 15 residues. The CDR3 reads CAWIRGGSQFYEQYF. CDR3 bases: TGTGCCTGGATAAGAGGGGGGTCGCAGTTCTACGAGCAGTACTTC.

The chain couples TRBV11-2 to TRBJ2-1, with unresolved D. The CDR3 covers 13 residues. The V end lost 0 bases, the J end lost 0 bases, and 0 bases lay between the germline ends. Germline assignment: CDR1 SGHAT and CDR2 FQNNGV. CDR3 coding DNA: TGTGCCAGCAGCTTAGACTCCTACAATGAGCAGTTCTTC. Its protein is CASSLDSYNEQFF.

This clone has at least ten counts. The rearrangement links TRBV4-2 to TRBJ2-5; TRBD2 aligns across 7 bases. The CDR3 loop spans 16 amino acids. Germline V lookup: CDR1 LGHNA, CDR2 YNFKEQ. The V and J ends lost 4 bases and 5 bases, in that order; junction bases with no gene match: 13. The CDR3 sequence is CASSPVIAGFRETQYF. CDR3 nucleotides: TGTGCCAGCAGCCCGGTCATAGCGGGCTTTAGGGAGACCCAGTACTTC.

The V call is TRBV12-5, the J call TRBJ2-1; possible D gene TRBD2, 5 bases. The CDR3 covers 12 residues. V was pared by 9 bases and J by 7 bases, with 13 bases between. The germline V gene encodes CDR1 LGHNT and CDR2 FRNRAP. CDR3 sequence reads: CASQPGWNEQFF. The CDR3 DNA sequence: TGTGCTAGCCAACCGGGGTGGAATGAGCAGTTCTTC.

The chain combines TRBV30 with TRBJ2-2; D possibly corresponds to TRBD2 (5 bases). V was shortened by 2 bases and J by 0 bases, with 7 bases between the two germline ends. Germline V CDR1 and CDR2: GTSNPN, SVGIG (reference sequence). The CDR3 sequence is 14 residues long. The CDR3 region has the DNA TGTGCCTGGAGTCACGGGGCGAACACCGGGGAGCTGTTTTTT. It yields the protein CAWSHGANTGELFF. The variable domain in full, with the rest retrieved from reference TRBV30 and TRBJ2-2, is SQTIHQWPATLVQPVGSPLSLECTVEGTSNPNLYWYRQAAGRGLQLLFYSVGIGQISSEVPQNLSASRPQDRQFILSSKKLLLSDSGFYLCAWSHGANTGELFFGEGSRLTVL.

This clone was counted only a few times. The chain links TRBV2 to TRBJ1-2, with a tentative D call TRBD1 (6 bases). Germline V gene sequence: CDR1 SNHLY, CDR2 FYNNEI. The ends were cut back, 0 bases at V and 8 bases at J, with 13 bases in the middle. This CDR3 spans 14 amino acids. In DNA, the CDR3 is TGTGCCAGCAGTGAAGCCCGGGGGCCTGGGGGCTACACCTTC. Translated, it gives CASSEARGPGGYTF.

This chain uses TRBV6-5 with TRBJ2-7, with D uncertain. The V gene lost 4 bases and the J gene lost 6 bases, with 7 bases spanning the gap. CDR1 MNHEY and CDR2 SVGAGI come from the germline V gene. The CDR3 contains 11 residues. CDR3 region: CASSSSLEQYF. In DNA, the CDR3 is TGTGCCAGCAGTTCGTCCCTCGAGCAGTACTTC.

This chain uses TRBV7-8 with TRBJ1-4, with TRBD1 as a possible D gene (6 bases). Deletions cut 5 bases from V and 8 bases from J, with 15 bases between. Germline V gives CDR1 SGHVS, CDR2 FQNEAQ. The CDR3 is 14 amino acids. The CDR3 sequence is CASSHTRGAEKLFF. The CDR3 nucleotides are TGTGCCAGCAGCCACACACGGGGGGCGGAAAAACTGTTTTTT.

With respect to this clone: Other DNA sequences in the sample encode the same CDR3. CDR3 coding DNA: TGCAGCGTTGGGGCAGCACAAGAGACCCAGTACTTC. As protein: CSVGAAQETQYF. This rearrangement joins TRBV29-1 to TRBJ2-5; D not resolved. CDR1 is SQVTM, CDR2 ANQGSEA, per germline. Trimming stripped 4 bases from V and 2 bases from J, with 8 bases between. This CDR3 contains 12 residues.

CDR3 residues: CASSEGGRNTIYF. CDR3 bases: TGCGCCAGCAGCGAAGGGGGCAGAAACACCATATATTTT. The J gene is TRBJ1-3, the V gene TRBV5-1, with 7 bases aligning to TRBD1. With 4 bases clipped from V and 5 bases from J, the junction kept 3 bases outside the gene matches. Per the germline V gene, CDR1 is SGHRS and CDR2 is YFSETQ. The CDR3 covers 13 residues.

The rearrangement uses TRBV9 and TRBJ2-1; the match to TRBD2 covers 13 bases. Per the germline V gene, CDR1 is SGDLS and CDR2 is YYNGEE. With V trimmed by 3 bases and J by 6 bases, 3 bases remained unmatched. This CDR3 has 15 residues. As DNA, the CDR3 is TGTGCCAGCAGCGCTCGACTAGCGGGGGGCAATGAGCAGTTCTTC. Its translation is CASSARLAGGNEQFF.